One sample yielded the 14 T cell receptor beta chains listed below, sequenced in a study of Graves' ophthalmopathy and Graves' hyperthyroidism. The authors amplified TCR beta CDR3 regions from RNA transcripts. First-round RT-PCR with HTBI primers preceded a second-round multiplex PCR. TCRdb passed the multiplex PCR reads through MiXCR, listing each CDR3 protein once. The repertoire includes 350,000 to 450,000 distinct CDR3 sequences, over 20% of them detected once, and around 3.2% sits in the top ten. The sample comprised peripheral blood. These receptor sequences come from a woman between 18 and 29 years old with stable Graves' hyperthyroidism.

This clonotype showed up just a few times. The V gene is TRBV29-1, the J gene TRBJ2-2, with 11 nucleotides matching TRBD2. V was clipped by 3 bases and J by 8 bases; unmatched bases: 11. The length of the CDR3 is 16 residues. From germline, CDR1 is SQVTM and CDR2 ANQGSEA. CDR3 in amino acids: CSVDGTSGRGVGELFF. The CDR3 nucleotides are TGCAGCGTTGACGGGACTAGCGGACGGGGGGTTGGGGAGCTGTTTTTT.

The J gene is TRBJ1-1, the V gene TRBV4-1; TRBD1 might be the D (6 bases). Trimming took 1 base from V and 6 from J, leaving 21 bases between them. The CDR3 consists of 17 residues. Germline CDR1 and CDR2: MGHRA and YSYEKL. For the CDR3, the DNA is TGCGCCAGCAGCCAAGCTAGGGTGGGCAGGGGTTACGCTGAAGCTTTCTTT. Translating gives CASSQARVGRGYAEAFF.

Only a few counts were recorded for this clonotype. The CDR3 DNA is TGTGCCAGCAGCCGCGATCCCTACGAGCAGTACTTC. This gives the protein CASSRDPYEQYF. The chain combines TRBV3-1 with TRBJ2-7; no definite D call. CDR3 length: 12 amino acids. The V and J ends lost 4 bases and 2 bases respectively, with 6 bases between them. Germline CDR1 reads LGHDT; CDR2 reads YNNKEL (reference sequence).

In its sample, this clonotype was seen many times. V usage is TRBV7-2 and J usage is TRBJ2-7; D is possibly TRBD1 (5 bases). This CDR3 has 13 amino acids. Germline CDR1 reads SGHTA; CDR2 reads FQGNSA. Trimming removed 2 bases from V and 5 bases from J, with 10 bases in between. The CDR3 here is CASSLPDSHEQYF. CDR3 in DNA: TGTGCCAGCAGCTTACCTGACAGCCACGAGCAGTACTTC.

The chain carries TRBV12-3 or TRBV12-4 and TRBJ1-5; D not certain. V was clipped by 2 bases and J by 4 bases, with 12 bases between them. The CDR3 length is 15 residues. The CDR3 sequence: CASSLLSVANQPQHF. CDR3 sequence (DNA): TGTGCCAGCAGTTTATTATCAGTTGCAAATCAGCCCCAGCATTTT.

The V and J genes are TRBV19 and TRBJ2-7; possible D gene TRBD1, 5 bases. CDR3 length: 13 amino acids. Trimming left V 6 bases short and J 2 bases short, with 11 bases between. CDR1 is LNHDA, CDR2 SQIVND, per germline (reference sequence). The CDR3 loop is CASRKTETYEQYF. Here the CDR3 DNA reads TGTGCCAGTAGGAAGACAGAAACCTACGAGCAGTACTTC.

The sample holds many counts of this clonotype. This chain uses TRBV27 with TRBJ2-2; 9 bases align to TRBD2. Trimming cost V 4 bases and J 0 bases; bases outside gene matches: 9. The CDR3 spans 18 residues. Germline CDR1 MNHEY, CDR2 SMNVEV (reference sequence). The CDR3 loop reads CASSWLASGVANTGELFF. Written as DNA, the CDR3 is TGTGCCAGCAGTTGGTTGGCTAGCGGGGTCGCGAACACCGGGGAGCTGTTTTTT.

DNA for the CDR3: TGCAGTGCCAGACAGGATGTTGAGCAGTACTTC. It codes for CSARQDVEQYF. The chain has TRBV20-1 and TRBJ2-7, with a possible D match to TRBD1 (6 bases). The ends were cut back, 6 bases at V and 7 bases at J, with 13 bases in the middle. The CDR3 covers 11 residues. The germline CDR1 and CDR2 sequences are DFQATT and SNEGSKA (reference sequence).

In its sample, this clonotype was seen many times. This chain links TRBV19 with TRBJ2-7; no clear D gene. CDR1 is LNHDA, CDR2 SQIVND, per germline (reference sequence). The CDR3 is 12 residues long. The germline V and J ends were trimmed by 3 bases and 8 bases, with 11 bases remaining between them. In DNA, the CDR3 is TGTGCCAGTAGTATGAGCTCCAAAAAGCAGTACTTC. This encodes CASSMSSKKQYF.

This clonotype was recorded at least ten times. The chain combines TRBV4-1 with TRBJ2-7; tentatively, D is TRBD1 (5 bases). CDR1 and CDR2 from the germline V gene are MGHRA and YSYEKL. This CDR3 is built from 14 residues. V was clipped by 0 bases and J by 6 bases, with 12 bases between them. CDR3 residues: CASSQDRARGEQYF. In nucleotides, the CDR3 is TGCGCCAGCAGCCAAGATAGGGCAAGGGGCGAGCAGTACTTC.

In its sample, this clonotype was seen many times. The V gene is TRBV20-1, the J gene TRBJ2-7, with D possibly matching TRBD2 (6 bases). The V gene's germline CDR1 is DFQATT and CDR2 SNEGSKA (reference sequence). The CDR3 sequence is 15 residues long. Trimming left V 0 bases short and J 0 bases short, with 12 bases between. CDR3 in DNA: TGCAGTGCTAGAGATGGGGACTTCAGCTCCTACGAGCAGTACTTC. Translating gives CSARDGDFSSYEQYF.

As regards this clonotype: The conserved closing phenylalanine or tryptophan is absent in this CDR3, likely reflecting a read error. The V and J genes are TRBV5-1 and TRBJ1-1, with 11 bases lining up with TRBD1. The CDR3 extends over 13 amino acids. The J segment lost 9 bases and the V segment lost 0 bases, leaving 1 base of the junction unmatched. CDR1 is SGHRS and CDR2 is YFSETQ in the germline V gene. The DNA of the CDR3 is TGCGCCAGCAGCTTGGGGGACAGGGGGAAAGCTTTCTAT. Translating it yields CASSLGDRGKAFY.

The chain employs TRBV3-1 and TRBJ2-1; no firm D call. Trimming took 3 bases from V and 0 from J, leaving 9 bases between them. The CDR3 extends over 15 amino acids. Germline assignment: CDR1 LGHDT and CDR2 YNNKEL (reference sequence). Here the CDR3 DNA reads TGTGCCAGCAGCCACGCGTTGAGCTCCTACAATGAGCAGTTCTTC. Amino acids: CASSHALSSYNEQFF.

This clonotype has ten or more counts. The chain has TRBV5-1 and TRBJ2-2; D is perhaps TRBD2 (5 bases). Germline CDR1 reads SGHRS; CDR2 reads YFSETQ. CDR3 length equals 12 residues. Trimming cost V 3 bases and J 12 bases, with 12 bases left between them. The CDR3 DNA reads as TGCGCCAGCAGCTCCGGGTGGGAGAAGCTGTTTTTT. Residues: CASSSGWEKLFF.